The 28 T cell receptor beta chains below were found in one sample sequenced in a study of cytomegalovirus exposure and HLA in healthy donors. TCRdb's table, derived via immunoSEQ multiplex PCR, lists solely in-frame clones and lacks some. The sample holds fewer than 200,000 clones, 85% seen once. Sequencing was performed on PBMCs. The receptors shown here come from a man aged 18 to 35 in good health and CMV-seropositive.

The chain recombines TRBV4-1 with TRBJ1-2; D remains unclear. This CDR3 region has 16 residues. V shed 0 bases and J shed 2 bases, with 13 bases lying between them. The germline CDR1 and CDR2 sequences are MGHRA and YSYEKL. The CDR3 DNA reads TGCGCCAGCAGCCAAGATTACCCACAGTTCAACTATGGCTACACCTTC. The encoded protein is CASSQDYPQFNYGYTF.

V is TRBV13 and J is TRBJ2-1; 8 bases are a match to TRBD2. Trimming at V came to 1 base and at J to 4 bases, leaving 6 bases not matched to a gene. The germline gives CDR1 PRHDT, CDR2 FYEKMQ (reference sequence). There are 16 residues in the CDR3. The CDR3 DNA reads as TGTGCCAGCAGCTTAGTCGAAGCTAGCGGGTACAATGAGCAGTTCTTC. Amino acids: CASSLVEASGYNEQFF.

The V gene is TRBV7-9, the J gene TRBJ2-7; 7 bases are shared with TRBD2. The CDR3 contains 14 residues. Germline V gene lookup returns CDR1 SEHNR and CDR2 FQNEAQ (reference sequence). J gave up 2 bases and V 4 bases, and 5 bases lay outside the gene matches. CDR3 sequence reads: CASSSVLATYEQYF. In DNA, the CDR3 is TGTGCCAGCAGCTCGGTACTAGCGACCTACGAGCAGTACTTC.

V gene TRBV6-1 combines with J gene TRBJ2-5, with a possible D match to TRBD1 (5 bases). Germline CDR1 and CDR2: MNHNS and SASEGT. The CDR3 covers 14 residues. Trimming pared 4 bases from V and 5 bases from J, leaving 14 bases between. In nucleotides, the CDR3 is TGTGCCAGCAGTGCACTACAGGTTGGGGAGACCCAGTACTTC. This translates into CASSALQVGETQYF.

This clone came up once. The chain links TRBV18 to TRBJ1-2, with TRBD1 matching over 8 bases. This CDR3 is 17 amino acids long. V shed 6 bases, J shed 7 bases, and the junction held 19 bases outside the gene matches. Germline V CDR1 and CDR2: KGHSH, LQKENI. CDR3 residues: CASSPGAGGAAVGGYTF. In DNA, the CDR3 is TGTGCCAGCTCGCCCGGGGCAGGGGGCGCGGCGGTAGGTGGCTACACCTTC.

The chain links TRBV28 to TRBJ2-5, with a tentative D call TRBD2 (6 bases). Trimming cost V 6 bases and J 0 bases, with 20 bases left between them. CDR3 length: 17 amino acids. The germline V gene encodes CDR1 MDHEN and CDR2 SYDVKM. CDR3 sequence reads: CASRPKPGTVYQETQYF. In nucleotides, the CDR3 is TGTGCCAGCAGGCCCAAGCCAGGGACTGTGTACCAAGAGACCCAGTACTTC.

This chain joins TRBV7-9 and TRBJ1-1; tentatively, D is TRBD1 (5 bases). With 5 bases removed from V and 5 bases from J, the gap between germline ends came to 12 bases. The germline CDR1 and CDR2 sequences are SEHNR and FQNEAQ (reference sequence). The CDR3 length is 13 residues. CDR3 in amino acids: CASSRIQGTEAFF. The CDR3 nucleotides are TGTGCCAGCAGCCGAATTCAGGGAACTGAAGCTTTCTTT.

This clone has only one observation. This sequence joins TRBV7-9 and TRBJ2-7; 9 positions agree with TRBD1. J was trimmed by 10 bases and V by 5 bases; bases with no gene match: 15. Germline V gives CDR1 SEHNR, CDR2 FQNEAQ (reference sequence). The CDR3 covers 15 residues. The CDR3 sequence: CASSPSRTGEKVQYF. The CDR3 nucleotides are TGTGCCAGCAGCCCGAGCCGGACAGGGGAAAAAGTACAGTACTTC.

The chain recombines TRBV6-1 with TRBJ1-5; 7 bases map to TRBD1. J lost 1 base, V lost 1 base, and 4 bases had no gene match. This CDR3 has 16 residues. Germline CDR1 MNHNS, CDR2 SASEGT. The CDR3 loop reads CASSEGMTGSNQPQHF. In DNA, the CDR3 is TGTGCCAGCAGTGAAGGGATGACAGGGAGCAATCAGCCCCAGCATTTT.

The chain's CDR3 is CASSPGTGVGEAFF. The DNA for the CDR3 is TGTGCCAGCAGTCCGGGGACAGGGGTTGGTGAAGCTTTCTTT. This chain connects TRBV27 to TRBJ1-1; 10 bases are shared with TRBD1. In germline, CDR1 is MNHEY, CDR2 SMNVEV (reference sequence). J gave up 7 bases and V 5 bases, and 7 bases lay outside the gene matches. There are 14 residues in the CDR3.

The CDR3 DNA sequence: TGTGCCAGCAGCGCGGGACTGCCCAATCAGCCCCAGCATTTT. This codes for CASSAGLPNQPQHF. The chain employs TRBV9 and TRBJ1-5; a weak D match, TRBD1 (5 bases). V lost 3 bases and J 3 bases, leaving 10 bases between the germline ends. The V gene's germline CDR1 is SGDLS and CDR2 YYNGEE. This CDR3 region has 14 residues.

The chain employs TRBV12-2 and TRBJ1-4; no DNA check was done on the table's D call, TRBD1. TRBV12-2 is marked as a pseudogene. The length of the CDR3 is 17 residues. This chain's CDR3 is CASRLGGGGRGNEKLFF. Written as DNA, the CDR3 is TGTGCAAGTCGCTTAGGGGGTGGGGGCCGGGGTAATGAAAAACTGTTTTTT.

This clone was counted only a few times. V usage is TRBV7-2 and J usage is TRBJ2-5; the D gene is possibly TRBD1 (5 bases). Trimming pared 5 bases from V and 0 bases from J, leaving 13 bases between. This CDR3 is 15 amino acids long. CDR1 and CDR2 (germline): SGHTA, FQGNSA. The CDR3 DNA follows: TGTGCCAGCAGCCGGACACCCGGGTACCAAGAGACCCAGTACTTC. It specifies CASSRTPGYQETQYF.

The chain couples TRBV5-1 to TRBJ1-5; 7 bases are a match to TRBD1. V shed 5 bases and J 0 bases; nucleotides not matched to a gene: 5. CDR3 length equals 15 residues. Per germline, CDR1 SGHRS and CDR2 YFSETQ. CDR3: CASRLGQDSNQPQHF. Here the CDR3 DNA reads TGCGCCAGCAGACTTGGACAGGATAGCAATCAGCCCCAGCATTTT. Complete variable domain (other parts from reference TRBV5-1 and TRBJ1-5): KAGVTQTPRYLIKTRGQQVTLSCSPISGHRSVSWYQQTPGQGLQFLFEYFSETQRNKGNFPGRFSGRQFSNSRSEMNVSTLELGDSALYLCASRLGQDSNQPQHFGDGTRLSIL.

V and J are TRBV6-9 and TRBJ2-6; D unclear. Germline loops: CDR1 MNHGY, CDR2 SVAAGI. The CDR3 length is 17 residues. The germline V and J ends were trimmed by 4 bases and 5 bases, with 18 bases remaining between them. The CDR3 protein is CASSLTRRQSRANVLTF. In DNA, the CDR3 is TGTGCCAGCAGTTTGACGCGACGACAAAGTCGGGCCAACGTCCTGACTTTC.

Written as DNA, the CDR3 is TGCGCCAGCAGCCCCGGCCGGACAGGACCATACTACGAGCAGTACTTC. Its translation: CASSPGRTGPYYEQYF. V and J are TRBV5-1 and TRBJ2-7; TRBD1 aligns across 7 bases. Germline V gene sequence: CDR1 SGHRS, CDR2 YFSETQ. The CDR3 sequence is 16 residues long. Trimming took 4 bases from V and 3 from J; bases not matched to a gene: 13.

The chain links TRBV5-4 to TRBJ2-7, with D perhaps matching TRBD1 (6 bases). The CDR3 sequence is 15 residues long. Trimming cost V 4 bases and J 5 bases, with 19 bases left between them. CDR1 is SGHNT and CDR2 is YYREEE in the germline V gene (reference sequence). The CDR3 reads CASSGQTGFNDEQYF. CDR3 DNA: TGTGCCAGCAGCGGACAGACAGGCTTTAACGACGAGCAGTACTTC. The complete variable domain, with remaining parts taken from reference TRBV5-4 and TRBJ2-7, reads ETGVTQSPTHLIKTRGQQVTLRCSSQSGHNTVSWYQQALGQGPQFIFQYYREEENGRGNFPPRFSGLQFPNYSSELNVNALELDDSALYLCASSGQTGFNDEQYFGPGTRLTVT.

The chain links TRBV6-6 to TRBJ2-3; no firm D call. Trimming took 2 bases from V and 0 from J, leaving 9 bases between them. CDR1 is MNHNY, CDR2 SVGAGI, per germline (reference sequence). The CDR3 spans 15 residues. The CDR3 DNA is TGTGCCAGCAGTTACCGGAAGACTAGCACAGATACGCAGTATTTT. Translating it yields CASSYRKTSTDTQYF.

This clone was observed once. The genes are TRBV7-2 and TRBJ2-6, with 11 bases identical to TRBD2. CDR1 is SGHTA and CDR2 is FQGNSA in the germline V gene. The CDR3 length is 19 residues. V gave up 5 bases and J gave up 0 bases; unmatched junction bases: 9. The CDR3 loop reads CASSVTSGAITSGANVLTF. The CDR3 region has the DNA TGTGCCAGCAGCGTGACTAGCGGGGCCATTACCTCTGGGGCCAACGTCCTGACTTTC.

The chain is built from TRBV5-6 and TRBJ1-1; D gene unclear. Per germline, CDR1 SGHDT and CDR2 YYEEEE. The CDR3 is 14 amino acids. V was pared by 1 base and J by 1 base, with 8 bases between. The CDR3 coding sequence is TGTGCCAGCAGCTTGTTCCTGAGGAACACTGAAGCTTTCTTT. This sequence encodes CASSLFLRNTEAFF. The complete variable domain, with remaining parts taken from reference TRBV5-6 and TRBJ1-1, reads DAGVTQSPTHLIKTRGQQVTLRCSPKSGHDTVSWYQQALGQGPQFIFQYYEEEERQRGNFPDRFSGHQFPNYSSELNVNALLLGDSALYLCASSLFLRNTEAFFGQGTRLTVV.

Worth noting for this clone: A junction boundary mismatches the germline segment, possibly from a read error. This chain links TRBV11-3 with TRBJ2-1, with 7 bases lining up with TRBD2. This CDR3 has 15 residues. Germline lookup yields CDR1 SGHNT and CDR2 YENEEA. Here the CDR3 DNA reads TGTGCCAGCAGCTTAGTTAGCGGGTCCTCCAATGAGCAGTTCTTC. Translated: CASSLVSGSSNEQFF.

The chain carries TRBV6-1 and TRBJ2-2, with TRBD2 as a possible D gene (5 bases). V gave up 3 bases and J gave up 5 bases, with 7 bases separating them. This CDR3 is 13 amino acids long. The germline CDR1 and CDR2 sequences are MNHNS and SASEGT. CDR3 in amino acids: CASSDPGTGELFF. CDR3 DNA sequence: TGTGCCAGCAGTGACCCGGGGACCGGGGAGCTGTTTTTT.

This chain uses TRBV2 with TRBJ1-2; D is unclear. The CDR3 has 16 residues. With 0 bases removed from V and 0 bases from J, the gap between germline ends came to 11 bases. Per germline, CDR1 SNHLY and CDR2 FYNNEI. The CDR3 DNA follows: TGTGCCAGCAGTGAAGCGGGTCCCGGGACTAACTATGGCTACACCTTC. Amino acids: CASSEAGPGTNYGYTF. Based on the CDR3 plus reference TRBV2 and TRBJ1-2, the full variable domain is EPEVTQTPSHQVTQMGQEVILRCVPISNHLYFYWYRQILGQKVEFLVSFYNNEISEKSEIFDDQFSVERPDGSNFTLKIRSTKLEDSAMYFCASSEAGPGTNYGYTFGSGTRLTVV.

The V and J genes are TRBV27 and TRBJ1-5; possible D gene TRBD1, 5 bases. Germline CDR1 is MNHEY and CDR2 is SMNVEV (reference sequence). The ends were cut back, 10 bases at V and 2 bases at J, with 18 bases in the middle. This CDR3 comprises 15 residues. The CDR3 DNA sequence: TGTGCCACCCGTTGGGGGGGGACGGGCAATCAGCCCCAGCATTTT. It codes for CATRWGGTGNQPQHF.

As DNA, the CDR3 is TGTGCCAGCTCCCGGGAGGGCTATAACTATGGCTACACCTTC. It yields the protein CASSREGYNYGYTF. J is TRBJ1-2 and V is TRBV6-1; no clear D gene. V was clipped by 8 bases and J by 1 base, with 14 bases between them. In germline, CDR1 is MNHNS, CDR2 SASEGT. The CDR3 is 14 amino acids.

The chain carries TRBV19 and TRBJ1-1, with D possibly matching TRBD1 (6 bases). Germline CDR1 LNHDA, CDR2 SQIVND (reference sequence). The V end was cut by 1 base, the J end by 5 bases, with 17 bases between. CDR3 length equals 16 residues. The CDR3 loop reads CASSIGPSQGGTEAFF. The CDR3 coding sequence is TGTGCCAGTAGTATAGGGCCCTCACAGGGCGGAACTGAAGCTTTCTTT.

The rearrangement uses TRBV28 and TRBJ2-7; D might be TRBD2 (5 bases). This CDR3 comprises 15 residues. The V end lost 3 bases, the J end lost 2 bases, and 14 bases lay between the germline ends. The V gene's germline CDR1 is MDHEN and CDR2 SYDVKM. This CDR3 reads CASSFSSPQTYEQYF. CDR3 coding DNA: TGTGCCAGCAGTTTCTCTAGCCCACAAACCTACGAGCAGTACTTC. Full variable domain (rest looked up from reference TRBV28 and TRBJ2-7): DVKVTQSSRYLVKRTGEKVFLECVQDMDHENMFWYRQDPGLGLRLIYFSYDVKMKEKGDIPEGYSVSREKKERFSLILESASTNQTSMYLCASSFSSPQTYEQYFGPGTRLTVT.

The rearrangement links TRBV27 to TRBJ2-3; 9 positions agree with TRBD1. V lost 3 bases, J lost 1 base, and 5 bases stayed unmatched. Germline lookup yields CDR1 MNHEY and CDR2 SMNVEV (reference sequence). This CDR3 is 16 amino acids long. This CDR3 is CASSFIRTGGTDTQYF. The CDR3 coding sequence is TGTGCCAGCAGTTTCATCCGGACAGGGGGCACAGATACGCAGTATTTT.